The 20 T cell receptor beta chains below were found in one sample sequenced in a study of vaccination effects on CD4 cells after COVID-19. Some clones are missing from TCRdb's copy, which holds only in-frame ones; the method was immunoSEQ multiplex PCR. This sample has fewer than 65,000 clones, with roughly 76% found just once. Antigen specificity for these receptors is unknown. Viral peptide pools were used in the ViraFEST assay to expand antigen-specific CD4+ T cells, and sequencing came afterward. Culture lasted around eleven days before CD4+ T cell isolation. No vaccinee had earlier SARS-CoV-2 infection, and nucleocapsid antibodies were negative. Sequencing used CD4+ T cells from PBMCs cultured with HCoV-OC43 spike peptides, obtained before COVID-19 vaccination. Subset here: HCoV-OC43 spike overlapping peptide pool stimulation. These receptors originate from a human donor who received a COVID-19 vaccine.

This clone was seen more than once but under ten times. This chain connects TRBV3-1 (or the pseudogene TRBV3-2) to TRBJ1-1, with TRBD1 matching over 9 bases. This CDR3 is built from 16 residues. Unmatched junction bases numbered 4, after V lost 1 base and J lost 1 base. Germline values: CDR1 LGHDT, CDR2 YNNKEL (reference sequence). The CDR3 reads CASSQGPQGANTEAFF. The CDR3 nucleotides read TGTGCCAGCAGCCAAGGCCCACAGGGGGCGAACACTGAAGCTTTCTTT.

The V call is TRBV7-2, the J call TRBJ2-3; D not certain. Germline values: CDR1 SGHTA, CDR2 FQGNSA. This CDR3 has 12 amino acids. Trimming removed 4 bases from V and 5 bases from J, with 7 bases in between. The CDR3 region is CASSSRLDTQYF. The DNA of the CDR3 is TGTGCCAGCAGCTCGAGGTTAGATACGCAGTATTTT.

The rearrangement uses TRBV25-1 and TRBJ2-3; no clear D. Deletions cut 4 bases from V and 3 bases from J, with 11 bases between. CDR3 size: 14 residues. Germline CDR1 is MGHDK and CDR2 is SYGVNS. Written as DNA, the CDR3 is TGTGCCAGCAGTGCCGACTTAGGGACAGATACGCAGTATTTT. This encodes CASSADLGTDTQYF.

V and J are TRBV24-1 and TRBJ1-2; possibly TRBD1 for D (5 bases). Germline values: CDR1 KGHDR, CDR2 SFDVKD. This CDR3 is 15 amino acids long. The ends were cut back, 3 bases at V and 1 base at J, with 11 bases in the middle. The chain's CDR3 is CATSDGAPNNYGYTF. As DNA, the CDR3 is TGTGCCACCAGTGATGGGGCACCCAATAACTATGGCTACACCTTC.

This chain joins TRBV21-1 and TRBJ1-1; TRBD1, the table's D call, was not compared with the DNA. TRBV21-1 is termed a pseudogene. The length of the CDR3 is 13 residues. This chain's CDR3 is CATNRDRGTEAFF. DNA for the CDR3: TGTGCCACAAACCGGGACAGGGGCACTGAAGCTTTCTTT.

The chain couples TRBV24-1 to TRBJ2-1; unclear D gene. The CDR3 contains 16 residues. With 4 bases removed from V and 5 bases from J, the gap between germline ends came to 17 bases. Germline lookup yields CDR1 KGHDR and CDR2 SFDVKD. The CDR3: CATSDPGLVGHNEQFF. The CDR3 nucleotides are TGTGCCACCAGTGACCCGGGTCTCGTTGGACACAATGAGCAGTTCTTC.

The CDR3 DNA reads as TGTGCCAGCAGCTTGGTTTTAAGTAGGGACTATGGCTACACCTTC. It encodes CASSLVLSRDYGYTF. This chain connects TRBV5-8 to TRBJ1-2, with D hard to call. This CDR3 comprises 15 residues. Germline CDR1 is SGHTS and CDR2 is YDEGEE. Trimming took off 0 bases at V and 3 bases at J, with 12 bases between the two ends.

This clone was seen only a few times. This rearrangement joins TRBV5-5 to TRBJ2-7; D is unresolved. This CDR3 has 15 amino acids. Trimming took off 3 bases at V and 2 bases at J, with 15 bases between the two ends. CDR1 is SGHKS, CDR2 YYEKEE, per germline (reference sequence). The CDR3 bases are TGTGCCAGCAGCTCGGAATGGGCAACAACCTACGAGCAGTACGTC. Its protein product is CASSSEWATTYEQYV.

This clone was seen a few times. The CDR3 reads CASSEGSYGYTF. CDR3 bases: TGTGCCAGCAGTGAGGGCAGCTATGGCTACACCTTC. The chain combines TRBV2 with TRBJ1-2; D call uncertain. CDR3 length: 12 residues. The V and J ends lost 3 bases and 4 bases respectively, with 6 bases between them. Germline CDR1 reads SNHLY; CDR2 reads FYNNEI.

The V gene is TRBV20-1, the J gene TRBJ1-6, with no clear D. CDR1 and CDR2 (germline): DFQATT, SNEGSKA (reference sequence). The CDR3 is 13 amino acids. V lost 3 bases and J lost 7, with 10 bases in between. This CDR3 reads CSASRQKNSPLHF. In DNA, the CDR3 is TGCAGTGCTAGTCGGCAGAAGAATTCACCCCTCCACTTT.

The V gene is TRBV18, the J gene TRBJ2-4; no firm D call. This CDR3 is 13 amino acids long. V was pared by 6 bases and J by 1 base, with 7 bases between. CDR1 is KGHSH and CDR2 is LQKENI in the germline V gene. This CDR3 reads CASSRQAKNIQYF. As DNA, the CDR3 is TGTGCCAGCTCCCGTCAGGCCAAAAACATTCAGTACTTC.

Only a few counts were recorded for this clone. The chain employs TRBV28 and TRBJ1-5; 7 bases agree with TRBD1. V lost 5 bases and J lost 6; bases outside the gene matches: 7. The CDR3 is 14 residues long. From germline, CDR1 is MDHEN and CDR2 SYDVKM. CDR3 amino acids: CASSQDRVPQPQHF. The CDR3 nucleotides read TGTGCCAGCAGTCAAGACAGGGTTCCTCAGCCCCAGCATTTT.

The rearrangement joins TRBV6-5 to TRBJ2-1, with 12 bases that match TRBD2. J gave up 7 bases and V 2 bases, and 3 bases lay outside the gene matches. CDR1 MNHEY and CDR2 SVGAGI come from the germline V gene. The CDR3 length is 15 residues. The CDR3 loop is CASSYQGTSGNEQFF. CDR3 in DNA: TGTGCCAGCAGTTACCAAGGGACTAGCGGGAATGAGCAGTTCTTC.

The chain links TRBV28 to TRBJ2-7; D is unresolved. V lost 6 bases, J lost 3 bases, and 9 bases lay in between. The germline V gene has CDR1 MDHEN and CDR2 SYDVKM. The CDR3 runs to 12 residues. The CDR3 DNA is TGTGCCAGCAGCCTGACGGGCTACGAGCAGTACGTC. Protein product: CASSLTGYEQYV.

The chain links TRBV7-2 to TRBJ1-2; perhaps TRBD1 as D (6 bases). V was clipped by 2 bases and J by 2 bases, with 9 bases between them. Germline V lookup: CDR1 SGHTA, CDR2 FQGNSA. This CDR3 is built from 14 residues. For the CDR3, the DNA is TGTGCCAGCAGCTTAATGGGGGCGAACTATGGCTACACCTTC. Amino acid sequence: CASSLMGANYGYTF.

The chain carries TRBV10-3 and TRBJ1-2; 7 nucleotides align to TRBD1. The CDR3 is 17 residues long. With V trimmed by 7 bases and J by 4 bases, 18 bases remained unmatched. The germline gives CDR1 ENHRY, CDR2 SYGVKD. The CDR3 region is CAINPGGGQVGPYGYTF. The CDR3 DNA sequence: TGTGCCATCAACCCAGGGGGAGGGCAGGTGGGACCCTATGGCTACACCTTC.

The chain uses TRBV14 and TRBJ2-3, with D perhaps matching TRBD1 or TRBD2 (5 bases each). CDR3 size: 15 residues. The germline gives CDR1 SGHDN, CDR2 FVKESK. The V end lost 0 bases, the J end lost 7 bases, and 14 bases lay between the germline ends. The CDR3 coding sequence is TGTGCCAGCAGCCAAGATGGCAGGGAGAGGAATACGCAGTATTTT. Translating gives CASSQDGRERNTQYF.

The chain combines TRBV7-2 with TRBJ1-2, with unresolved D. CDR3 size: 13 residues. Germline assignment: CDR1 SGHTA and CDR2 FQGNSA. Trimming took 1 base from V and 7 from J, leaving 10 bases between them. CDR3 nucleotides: TGTGCCAGCAGCTTAGGGGTTTCGGTTGGCTACACCTTC. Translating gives CASSLGVSVGYTF.

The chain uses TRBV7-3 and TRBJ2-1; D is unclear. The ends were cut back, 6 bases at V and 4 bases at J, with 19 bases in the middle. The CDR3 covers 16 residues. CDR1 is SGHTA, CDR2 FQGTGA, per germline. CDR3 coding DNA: TGTGCCAGCAGGCCGGCCCCGGACCCAGCATACAATGAGCAGTTCTTC. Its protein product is CASRPAPDPAYNEQFF.

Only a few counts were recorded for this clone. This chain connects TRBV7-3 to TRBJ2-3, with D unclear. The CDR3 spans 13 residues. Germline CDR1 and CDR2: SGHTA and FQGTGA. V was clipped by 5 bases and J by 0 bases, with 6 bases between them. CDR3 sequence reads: CASSLESTDTQYF. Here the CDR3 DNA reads TGTGCCAGCAGCCTTGAAAGCACAGATACGCAGTATTTT.